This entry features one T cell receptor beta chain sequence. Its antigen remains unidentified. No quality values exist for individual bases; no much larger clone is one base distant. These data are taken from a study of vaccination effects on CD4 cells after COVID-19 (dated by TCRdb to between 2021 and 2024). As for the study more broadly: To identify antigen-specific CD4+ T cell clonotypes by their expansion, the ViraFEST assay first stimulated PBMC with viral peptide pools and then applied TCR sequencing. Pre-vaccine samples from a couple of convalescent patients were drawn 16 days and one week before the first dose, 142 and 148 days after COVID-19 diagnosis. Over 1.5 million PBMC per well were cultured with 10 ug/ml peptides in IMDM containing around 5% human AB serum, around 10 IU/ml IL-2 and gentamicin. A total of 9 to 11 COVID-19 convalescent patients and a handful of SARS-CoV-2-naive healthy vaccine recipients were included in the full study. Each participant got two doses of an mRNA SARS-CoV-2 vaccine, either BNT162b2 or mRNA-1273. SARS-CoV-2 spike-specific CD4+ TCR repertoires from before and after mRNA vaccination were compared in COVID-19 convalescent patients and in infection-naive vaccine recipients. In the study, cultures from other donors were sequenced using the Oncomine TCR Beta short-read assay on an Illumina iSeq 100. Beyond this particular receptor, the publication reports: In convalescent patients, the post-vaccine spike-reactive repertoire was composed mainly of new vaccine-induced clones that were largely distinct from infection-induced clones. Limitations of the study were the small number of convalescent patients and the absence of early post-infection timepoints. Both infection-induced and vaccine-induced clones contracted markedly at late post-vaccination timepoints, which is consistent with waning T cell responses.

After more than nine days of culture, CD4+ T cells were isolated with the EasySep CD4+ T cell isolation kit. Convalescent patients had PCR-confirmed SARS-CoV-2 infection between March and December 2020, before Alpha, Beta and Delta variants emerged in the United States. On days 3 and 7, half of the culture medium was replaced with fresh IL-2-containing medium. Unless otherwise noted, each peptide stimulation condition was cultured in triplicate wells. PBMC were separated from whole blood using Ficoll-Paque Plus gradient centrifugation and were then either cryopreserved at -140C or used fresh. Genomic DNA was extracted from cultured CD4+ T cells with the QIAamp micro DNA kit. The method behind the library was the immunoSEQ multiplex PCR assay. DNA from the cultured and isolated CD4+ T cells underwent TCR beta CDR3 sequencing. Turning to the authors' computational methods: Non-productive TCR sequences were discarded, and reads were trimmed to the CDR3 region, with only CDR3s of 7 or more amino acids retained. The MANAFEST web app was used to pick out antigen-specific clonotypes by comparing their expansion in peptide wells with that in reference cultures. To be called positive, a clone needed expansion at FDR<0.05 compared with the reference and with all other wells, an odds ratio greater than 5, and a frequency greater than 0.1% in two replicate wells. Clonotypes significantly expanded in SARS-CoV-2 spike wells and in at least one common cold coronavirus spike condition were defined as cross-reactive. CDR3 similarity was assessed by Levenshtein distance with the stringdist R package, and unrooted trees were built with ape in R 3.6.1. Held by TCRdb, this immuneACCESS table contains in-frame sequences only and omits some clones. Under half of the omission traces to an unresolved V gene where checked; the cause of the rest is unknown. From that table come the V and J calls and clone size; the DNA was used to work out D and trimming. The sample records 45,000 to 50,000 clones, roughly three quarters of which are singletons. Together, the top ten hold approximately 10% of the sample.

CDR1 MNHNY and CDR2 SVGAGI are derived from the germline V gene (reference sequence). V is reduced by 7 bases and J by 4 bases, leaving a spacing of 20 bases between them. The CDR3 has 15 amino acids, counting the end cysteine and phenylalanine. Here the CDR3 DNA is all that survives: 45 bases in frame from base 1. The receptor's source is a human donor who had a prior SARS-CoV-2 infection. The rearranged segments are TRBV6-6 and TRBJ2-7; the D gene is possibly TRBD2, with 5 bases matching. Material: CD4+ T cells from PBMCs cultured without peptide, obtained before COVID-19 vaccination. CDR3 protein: CASTDTGSRRYEQYF. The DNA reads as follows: TGTGCCAGCACTGACACGGGAAGCAGGCGATACGAGCAGTACTTC.